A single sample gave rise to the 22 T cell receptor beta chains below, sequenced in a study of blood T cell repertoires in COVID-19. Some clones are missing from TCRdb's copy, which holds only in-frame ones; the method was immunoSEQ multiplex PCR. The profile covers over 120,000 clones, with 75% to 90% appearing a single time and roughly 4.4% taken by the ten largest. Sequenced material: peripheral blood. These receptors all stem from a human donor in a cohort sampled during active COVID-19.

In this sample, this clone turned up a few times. Here the CDR3 DNA reads TGCGCCAGCAGCTCGACAGGGGTGGAGACCCAGTACTTC. This encodes CASSSTGVETQYF. The chain carries TRBV5-1 and TRBJ2-5, with TRBD1 matching 8 bases. Germline trimming cut 3 bases from V and 5 bases from J; bases unmatched to any gene: 3. This CDR3 contains 13 residues. CDR1 and CDR2 (germline): SGHRS, YFSETQ. The full variable domain, completed using reference TRBV5-1 and TRBJ2-5, is KAGVTQTPRYLIKTRGQQVTLSCSPISGHRSVSWYQQTPGQGLQFLFEYFSETQRNKGNFPGRFSGRQFSNSRSEMNVSTLELGDSALYLCASSSTGVETQYFGPGTRLLVL.

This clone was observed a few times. This CDR3 reads CASSWTSGSTGELFF. The CDR3 DNA is TGTGCCAGCAGCTGGACTAGCGGGAGCACCGGGGAGCTGTTTTTT. This rearrangement joins TRBV7-2 to TRBJ2-2; 13 positions agree with TRBD2. V was pared by 4 bases and J by 4 bases, with 0 bases of the junction left unmatched. Germline values: CDR1 SGHTA, CDR2 FQGNSA. The CDR3 consists of 15 residues.

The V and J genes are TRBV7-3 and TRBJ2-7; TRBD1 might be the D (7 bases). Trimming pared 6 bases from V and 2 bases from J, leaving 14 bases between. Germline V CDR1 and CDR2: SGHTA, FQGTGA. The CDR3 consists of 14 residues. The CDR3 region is CASSRDREAYEQYF. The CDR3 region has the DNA TGTGCCAGCAGTCGCGACAGGGAGGCCTACGAGCAGTACTTC.

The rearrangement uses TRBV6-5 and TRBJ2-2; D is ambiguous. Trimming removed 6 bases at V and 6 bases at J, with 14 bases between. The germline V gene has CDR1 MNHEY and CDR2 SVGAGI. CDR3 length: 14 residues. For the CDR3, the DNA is TGTGCCAGCAGCAAAGCGTCGGTTCCCGGGGAGCTGTTTTTT. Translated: CASSKASVPGELFF.

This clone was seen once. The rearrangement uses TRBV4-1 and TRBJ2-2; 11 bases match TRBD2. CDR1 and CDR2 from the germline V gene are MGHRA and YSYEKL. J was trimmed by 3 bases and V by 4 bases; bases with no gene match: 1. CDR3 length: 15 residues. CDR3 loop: CASSLSGGDTGELFF. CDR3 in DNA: TGCGCCAGCAGCCTTAGCGGGGGGGACACCGGGGAGCTGTTTTTT.

As DNA, the CDR3 is TGCGCCAGCAGCCAAGATGGCCAGTCCACAGATACGCAGTATTTT. Protein sequence: CASSQDGQSTDTQYF. The chain links TRBV4-1 to TRBJ2-3; D unclear. CDR1 MGHRA and CDR2 YSYEKL come from the germline V gene. Between the trimmed V and J ends, which lost 0 bases and 2 bases, there was a span of 9 bases. This CDR3 comprises 15 residues.

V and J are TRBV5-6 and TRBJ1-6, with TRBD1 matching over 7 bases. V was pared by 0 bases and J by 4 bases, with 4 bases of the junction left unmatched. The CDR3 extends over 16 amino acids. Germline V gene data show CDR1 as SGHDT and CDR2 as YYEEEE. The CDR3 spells CASSLAGGSYNSPLHF. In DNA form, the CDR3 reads TGTGCCAGCAGCTTGGCAGGGGGTTCTTATAATTCACCCCTCCACTTT.

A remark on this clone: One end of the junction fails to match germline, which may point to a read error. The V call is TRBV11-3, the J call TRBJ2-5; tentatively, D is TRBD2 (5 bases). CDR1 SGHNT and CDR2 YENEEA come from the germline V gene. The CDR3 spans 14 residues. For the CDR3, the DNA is TGTGCCAGCAGTTTAGATCCCTCGGGGGAGACCCAGTACTTC. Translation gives CASSLDPSGETQYF. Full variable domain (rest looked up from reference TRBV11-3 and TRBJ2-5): EAGVVQSPRYKIIEKKQPVAFWCNPISGHNTLYWYLQNLGQGPELLIRYENEEAVDDSQLPKDRFSAERLKGVDSTLKIQPAELGDSAVYLCASSLDPSGETQYFGPGTRLLVL.

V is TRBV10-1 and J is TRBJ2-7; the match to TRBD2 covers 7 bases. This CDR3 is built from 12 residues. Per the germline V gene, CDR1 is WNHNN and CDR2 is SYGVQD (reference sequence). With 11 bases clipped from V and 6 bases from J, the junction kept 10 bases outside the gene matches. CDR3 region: CARTGLLVEQYF. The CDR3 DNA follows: TGCGCCCGAACGGGACTACTCGTCGAGCAGTACTTC.

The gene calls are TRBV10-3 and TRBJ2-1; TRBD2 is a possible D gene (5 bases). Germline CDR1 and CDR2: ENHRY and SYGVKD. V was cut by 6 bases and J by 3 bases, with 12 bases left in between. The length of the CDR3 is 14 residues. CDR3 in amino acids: CAIRYSDVYNEQFF. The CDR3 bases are TGTGCCATCAGATATAGCGACGTCTACAATGAGCAGTTCTTC.

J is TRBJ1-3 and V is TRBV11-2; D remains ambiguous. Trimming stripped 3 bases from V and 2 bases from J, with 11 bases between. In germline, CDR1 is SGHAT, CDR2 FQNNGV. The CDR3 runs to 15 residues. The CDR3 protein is CASSFQPATGNTIYF. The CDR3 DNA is TGTGCCAGCAGCTTTCAGCCAGCGACTGGAAACACCATATATTTT. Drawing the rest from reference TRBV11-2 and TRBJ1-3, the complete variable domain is EAGVAQSPRYKIIEKRQSVAFWCNPISGHATLYWYQQILGQGPKLLIQFQNNGVVDDSQLPKDRFSAERLKGVDSTLKIQPAKLEDSAVYLCASSFQPATGNTIYFGEGSWLTVV.

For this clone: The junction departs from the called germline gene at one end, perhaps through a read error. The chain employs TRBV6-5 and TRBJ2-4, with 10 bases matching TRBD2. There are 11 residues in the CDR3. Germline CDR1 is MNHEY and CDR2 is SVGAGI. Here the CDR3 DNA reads TGTGCCAGCAGAACCGGGACTAGCGAGTTCTTC. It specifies CASRTGTSEFF.

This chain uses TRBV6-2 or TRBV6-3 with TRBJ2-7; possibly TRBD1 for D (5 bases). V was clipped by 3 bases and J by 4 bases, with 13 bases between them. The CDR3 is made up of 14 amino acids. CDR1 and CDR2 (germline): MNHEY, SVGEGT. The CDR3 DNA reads TGTGCCAGCAGTTATGGAGCAGGGATATACGAGCAGTACTTC. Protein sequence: CASSYGAGIYEQYF.

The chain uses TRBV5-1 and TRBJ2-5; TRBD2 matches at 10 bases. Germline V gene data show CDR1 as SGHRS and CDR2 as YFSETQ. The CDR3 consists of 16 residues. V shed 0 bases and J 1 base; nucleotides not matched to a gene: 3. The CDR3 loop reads CASSLVLAGAQETQYF. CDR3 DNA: TGCGCCAGCAGCTTGGTGCTAGCGGGAGCCCAAGAGACCCAGTACTTC.

The CDR3 sequence is CASSLDPGETEAFF. CDR3 bases: TGCGCCAGCAGCTTGGACCCAGGCGAGACTGAAGCTTTCTTT. The rearrangement joins TRBV5-1 to TRBJ1-1; D remains unclear. Per the germline V gene, CDR1 is SGHRS and CDR2 is YFSETQ. V lost 0 bases and J lost 5, with 11 bases in between. This CDR3 is built from 14 residues. Variable domain in full (rest from reference TRBV5-1 and TRBJ1-1): KAGVTQTPRYLIKTRGQQVTLSCSPISGHRSVSWYQQTPGQGLQFLFEYFSETQRNKGNFPGRFSGRQFSNSRSEMNVSTLELGDSALYLCASSLDPGETEAFFGQGTRLTVV.

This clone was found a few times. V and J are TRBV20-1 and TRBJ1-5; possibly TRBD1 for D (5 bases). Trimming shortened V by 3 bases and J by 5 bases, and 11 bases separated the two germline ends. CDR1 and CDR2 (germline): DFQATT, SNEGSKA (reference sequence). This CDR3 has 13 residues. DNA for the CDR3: TGCAGTGCTAGTCGGGGGAGGGATCAGCCCCAGCATTTT. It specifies CSASRGRDQPQHF.

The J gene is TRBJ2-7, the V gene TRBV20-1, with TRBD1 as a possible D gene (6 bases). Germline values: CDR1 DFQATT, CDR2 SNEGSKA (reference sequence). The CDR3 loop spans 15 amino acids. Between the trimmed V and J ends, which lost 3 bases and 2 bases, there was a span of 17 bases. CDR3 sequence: CSASLQGSFTYEQYF. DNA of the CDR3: TGCAGTGCTAGTCTACAGGGATCGTTCACCTACGAGCAGTACTTC.

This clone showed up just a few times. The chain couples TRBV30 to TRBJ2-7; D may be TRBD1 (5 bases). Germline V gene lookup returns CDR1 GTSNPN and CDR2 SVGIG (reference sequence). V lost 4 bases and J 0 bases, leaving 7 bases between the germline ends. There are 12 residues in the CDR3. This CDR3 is CAWNRISYEQYF. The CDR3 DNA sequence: TGTGCCTGGAACAGGATCTCCTACGAGCAGTACTTC.

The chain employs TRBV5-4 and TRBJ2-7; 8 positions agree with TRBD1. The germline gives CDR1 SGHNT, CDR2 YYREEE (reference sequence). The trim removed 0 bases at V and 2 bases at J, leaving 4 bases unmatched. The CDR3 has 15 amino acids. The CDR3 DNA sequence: TGTGCCAGCAGCTTGGGGGGACAGGCTACCTACGAGCAGTACTTC. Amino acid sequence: CASSLGGQATYEQYF. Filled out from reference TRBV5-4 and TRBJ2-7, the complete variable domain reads ETGVTQSPTHLIKTRGQQVTLRCSSQSGHNTVSWYQQALGQGPQFIFQYYREEENGRGNFPPRFSGLQFPNYSSELNVNALELDDSALYLCASSLGGQATYEQYFGPGTRLTVT.

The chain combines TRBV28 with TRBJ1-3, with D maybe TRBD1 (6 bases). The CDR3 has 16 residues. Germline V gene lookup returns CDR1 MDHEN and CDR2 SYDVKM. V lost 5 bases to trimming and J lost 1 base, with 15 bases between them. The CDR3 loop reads CASSPLTGPSGNTIYF. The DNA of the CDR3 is TGTGCCAGCAGTCCGCTGACAGGACCTTCTGGAAACACCATATATTTT.

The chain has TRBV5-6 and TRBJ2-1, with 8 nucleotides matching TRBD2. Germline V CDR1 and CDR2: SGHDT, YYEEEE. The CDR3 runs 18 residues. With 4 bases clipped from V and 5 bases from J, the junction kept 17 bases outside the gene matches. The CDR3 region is CASSPGVLRRGANNEQFF. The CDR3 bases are TGTGCCAGCAGCCCCGGCGTTCTGAGGCGGGGGGCGAACAATGAGCAGTTCTTC.

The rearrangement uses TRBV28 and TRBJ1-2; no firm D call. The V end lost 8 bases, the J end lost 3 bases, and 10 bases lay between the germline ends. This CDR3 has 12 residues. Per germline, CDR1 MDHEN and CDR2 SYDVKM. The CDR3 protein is CASGHRHYGYTF. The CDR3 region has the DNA TGTGCCAGCGGGCACCGACACTATGGCTACACCTTC.